The 8 T cell receptor beta chains below come from one sample, sequenced in a study of blood T cells in healthy people across ages (dated by TCRdb to between 2014 and 2017). Library construction relied on 5' RACE. Sequencing relied on an Illumina HiSeq 2500. A second about 7 to 12 cycle PCR used a sample-barcoded 5' primer and a J-beta primer mix. In TCRdb, the public reads were trimmed at Q25 with fastp and aligned with MiXCR, with productive beta chains retained. Rows merge per CDR3 protein into single entries with the most common DNA and genes. This sample gives 800,000 to 950,000 distinct CDR3 sequences in total; 25% to 30% of them show up just once. More than 8.5% of the sample comes from the top ten. The data were also submitted as part of a second study, on T cells of mothers and their children.

The material sequenced was blood. The receptor set was obtained from a woman between 40 and 50 years old in good health.

This clonotype was found many times. The chain carries TRBV29-1 and TRBJ2-7; 7 bases map to TRBD1. Germline CDR1 SQVTM, CDR2 ANQGSEA. CDR3 length: 13 amino acids. J lost 2 bases, V lost 7 bases, and 8 bases had no gene match. CDR3 bases: TGCAGCGCCCAAGGGGACAGACCCTACGAGCAGTACTTC. Protein sequence: CSAQGDRPYEQYF.

This clonotype has just one count. This could be a read error, since a much larger clone is one nucleotide away. The chain combines TRBV7-9 with TRBJ2-4, with D uncertain. V gave up 1 base and J gave up 10 bases, with 8 bases separating them. Looked up from germline, CDR1 is SEHNR and CDR2 is FQNEAQ (reference sequence). CDR3 length: 12 amino acids. CDR3 protein: CASSLDVKIQYF. CDR3 in DNA: TGTGCCAGCAGCTTAGACGTAAAAATTCAGTACTTC.

This clonotype was counted between two and nine times. Compared with germline, one end of the junction differs, possibly owing to a read error. The DNA for the CDR3 is TGTGCCAGCGGCTTAGCGGGGGGGCGGGAGACCCAGTACTTC. It specifies CASGLAGGRETQYF. The genes are TRBV7-2 and TRBJ2-5; TRBD2 matches 11 bases. The CDR3 contains 14 residues. Germline lookup yields CDR1 SGHTA and CDR2 FQGNSA. The full variable domain, with the rest looked up from reference TRBV7-2 and TRBJ2-5, is GAGVSQSPSNKVTEKGKDVELRCDPISGHTALYWYRQSLGQGLEFLIYFQGNSAPDKSGLPSDRFSAERTGGSVSTLTIQRTQQEDSAVYLCASGLAGGRETQYFGPGTRLLVL.

The chain joins TRBV29-1 to TRBJ1-2; tentatively, D is TRBD1 (6 bases). Per germline, CDR1 SQVTM and CDR2 ANQGSEA. The CDR3 loop spans 14 amino acids. V was trimmed by 3 bases and J by 4 bases, leaving 15 bases between them. The CDR3 coding sequence is TGCAGCGTTGATGAGGGGGGCCGTCTCTATGGCTACACCTTC. Translated: CSVDEGGRLYGYTF.

This clonotype was recorded at least ten times. One end of the junction does not line up with germline, which may come from a read error. The chain is built from TRBV7-7 and TRBJ2-1; D is uncertain. The CDR3 consists of 13 residues. Germline V gene sequence: CDR1 SSHAT, CDR2 FNYEAQ (reference sequence). In nucleotides, the CDR3 is TGTGCTAGCAGCCTCCCGGGCAGTAATGAGCAGTTCTTC. This gives the protein CASSLPGSNEQFF.

This clonotype showed up just a few times. The chain has TRBV5-1 and TRBJ2-5; 10 positions match TRBD2. This CDR3 comprises 17 residues. Germline V CDR1 and CDR2: SGHRS, YFSETQ. Trimming cost V 2 bases and J 4 bases; bases outside gene matches: 11. Here the CDR3 DNA reads TGCGCCAGCAGCTTCCTAGCGGGGGCCCTAAAGGGAGAGACCCAGTACTTC. Translated, it gives CASSFLAGALKGETQYF.

Only one count was recorded for this clonotype. The chain combines TRBV5-1 with TRBJ2-1, with 11 positions matching TRBD2. V lost 4 bases to trimming and J lost 0 bases; unmatched junction nucleotides: 12. This CDR3 is 19 amino acids long. Germline assignment: CDR1 SGHRS and CDR2 YFSETQ. The CDR3, as DNA: TGCGCCAGCAGCCAACAGACTAGCGGGACGGCCAGCTCCTACAATGAGCAGTTCTTC. Its protein product is CASSQQTSGTASSYNEQFF.

This clonotype was found a few times. A much larger clonotype is one base distant, so this may be a read error. This rearrangement joins TRBV20-1 to TRBJ1-6; D ambiguous. This CDR3 has 11 residues. CDR1 DFQATT and CDR2 SNEGSKA come from the germline V gene (reference sequence). With 3 bases removed from V and 18 bases from J, the gap between germline ends came to 15 bases. The CDR3 loop is CSARLSGLRHF. The CDR3 DNA sequence: TGCAGTGCTAGGCTTTCGGGCCTCCGCCACTTT.